Listed below are T cell receptor beta chains from one sample, sequenced in a study of cytomegalovirus exposure and HLA in healthy donors. Generated by immunoSEQ multiplex PCR, the TCRdb table keeps only in-frame clones and is missing some. Found here are 200,000 to 250,000 clones, around 88% of them singletons; the top ten hold 0.95% to 1.1%. Sequences were obtained from PBMCs. The source of these receptors is a woman under 30 in good health and CMV-seronegative. The CDR3 runs from the conserved cysteine through the conserved F or W. The D gene is left open where the match is weak. Size tells how often a clone was seen (once, few, many) or the class of an expanded clone, and some rows leave it out.

>15|TRBV6-6|TRBJ2-1|.|.
TGTGCCAGCAGTTACAAGAACCTCCTATACAATGAGCAGTTCTTC
CASSYKNLLYNEQFF
>14|TRBV19|TRBJ1-2|.|.
TGTGCCAGTATTGGATCAGGGATTCATCGTGGCTACACCTTC
CASIGSGIHRGYTF
>15|TRBV5-5|TRBJ1-3|.|.
TGTGCCAGCAGCTTGGCCCCGGTATCTGGAAACACCATATATTTT
CASSLAPVSGNTIYF
>15|TRBV19|TRBJ2-1|TRBD2|.
TGTGCCAGTAGTATAGTTGCGGGGGGTATGTATGAGCAGTTCTTC
CASSIVAGGMYEQFF
>14|TRBV11-3|TRBJ2-1|TRBD2|.
TGTGCCAGCAGCCGGGGGGGAACCTACAATGAGCAGTTCTTC
CASSRGGTYNEQFF
>14|TRBV7-2|TRBJ1-2|TRBD1|once
TGTGCCAGCAGCGACAGGGGGCCGCACTATGGCTACACCTTC
CASSDRGPHYGYTF
>15|TRBV7-6|TRBJ1-1|.|.
TGTGCCAGCAGCTTAAGAACGGGGGGGTACACTGAAGCTTTCTTT
CASSLRTGGYTEAFF
>15|TRBV30|TRBJ2-7|.|.
TGTGCCTGGACTGCATGGACAACCTTTACCTACGAGCAGTACTTC
CAWTAWTTFTYEQYF
>17|TRBV7-8|TRBJ2-5|TRBD1|.
TGTGCCAGCAGCCCCCGATTGGGACAGGTGGGCCAAGAGACCCAGTACTTC
CASSPRLGQVGQETQYF
>16|TRBV4-2|TRBJ1-6|.|.
TGTGCCAGCAGCCAAGTCGATGGCGGCCATAATTCACCCCTCCACTTT
CASSQVDGGHNSPLHF
>16|TRBV7-9|TRBJ2-1|.|.
TGTGCCAGCAGCTTACGTATAAGGGCAGGGGAAAATGAGCAGTTCTTC
CASSLRIRAGENEQFF
>15|TRBV19|TRBJ2-5|TRBD2|.
TGTGCCAGTAGTATACTAGCGGGGGGGCAAGAGACCCAGTACTTC
CASSILAGGQETQYF
>15|TRBV2|TRBJ1-5|TRBD1|.
TGTGCCAGCAGTGAATACAGGGGGACCAGTCAGCCCCAGCATTTT
CASSEYRGTSQPQHF
>14|TRBV2|TRBJ1-2|.|.
TGTGCCAGCAGTGAAGTACGGAGCATCTATGGCTACACCTTC
CASSEVRSIYGYTF